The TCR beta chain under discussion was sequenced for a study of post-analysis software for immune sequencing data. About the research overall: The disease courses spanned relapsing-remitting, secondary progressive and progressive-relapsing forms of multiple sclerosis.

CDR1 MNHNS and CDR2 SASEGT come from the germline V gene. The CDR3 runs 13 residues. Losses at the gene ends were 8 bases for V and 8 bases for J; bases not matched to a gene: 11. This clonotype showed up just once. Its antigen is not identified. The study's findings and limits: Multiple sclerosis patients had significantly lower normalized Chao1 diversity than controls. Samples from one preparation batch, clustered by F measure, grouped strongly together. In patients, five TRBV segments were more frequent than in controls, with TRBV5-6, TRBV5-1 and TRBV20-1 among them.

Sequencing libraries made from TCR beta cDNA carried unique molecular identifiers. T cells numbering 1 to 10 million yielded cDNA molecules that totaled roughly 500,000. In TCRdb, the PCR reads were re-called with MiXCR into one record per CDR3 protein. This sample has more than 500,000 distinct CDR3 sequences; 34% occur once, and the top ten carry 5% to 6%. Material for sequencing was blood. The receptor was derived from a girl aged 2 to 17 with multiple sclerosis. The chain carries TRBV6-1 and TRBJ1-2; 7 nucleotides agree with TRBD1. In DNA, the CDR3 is TGTGCCAGCTCAGATTTGGGACAGCGGGGCTACACCTTC. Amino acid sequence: CASSDLGQRGYTF.